The sequence of this T cell receptor (beta chain) was determined in a study of blood T cell repertoires in COVID-19. Original handling: Estimation of nucleated cell counts relied on the amplification of reference gene primers. This table comes from immunoSEQ multiplex PCR, and its TCRdb copy is limited to in-frame clones, with some not included. The V and J calls and the clone size are those of that table, but D and trimming were determined from the DNA. The repertoire consists of fewer than 120,000 clones, with roughly 85% occurring once and the leading ten covering 15% to 20%. V dropped 5 bases and J dropped 4; count of bases not matched to a gene: 6. Per germline, CDR1 SNHLY and CDR2 FYNNEI. The CDR3 has 14 amino acids.

The V call is TRBV2, the J call TRBJ2-7; 9 bases fit TRBD1. The sequence was obtained from a woman older than 75 with active or convalescent COVID-19. Sequenced sample: peripheral blood. Here the CDR3 DNA reads TGTGCCAGCAGTTTGACAGGGGGAGGTTACGAGCAGTACTTC. It specifies CASSLTGGGYEQYF.